A selection of T cell receptor beta chains follows, all from one sample in a study of molecular identifiers for immune sequencing clone quantification. Each CDR3 protein is one row after TCRdb ran MiXCR on the PCR reads. Of hundreds of thousands of distinct CDR3 sequences listed, about 25% were seen once; the top ten hold about 0.81%. Sequencing was done on a sample of naive CD8+ T cells from blood, with Jurkat cell RNA spiked in. All receptors derive from a human donor in good health. Some libraries in this study had Jurkat cell RNA spiked in. CDR3s include the opening cysteine and the closing phenylalanine or tryptophan.

>TRBV5-4|TRBJ2-7
CASSLGLSSYEQYF
>TRBV6-2/TRBV6-3|TRBJ2-1
CASSSRSIRTGPNNEQFF
>TRBV7-9|TRBJ2-5
CASSLIAGGGQETQYF
>TRBV7-9|TRBJ2-1
CASSYTGNEGEFF
>TRBV28|TRBJ1-1
CASSSTDFWDGNEAFF
>TRBV7-9|TRBJ2-3
CATSTAKAPGSTQYF
>TRBV19|TRBJ2-7
CASSPPGGVGEQYF
>TRBV4-3|TRBJ2-5
CASSQDRRLAGPEETQYF
>TRBV5-6|TRBJ1-1
CACSLGVFMNTEAFF
>TRBV18|TRBJ1-5
CASSPLETGGNQPQHF
>TRBV30|TRBJ2-1
CAWSEGLGNYEQFF
>TRBV14|TRBJ2-7
CASSQEAGGAYEQYF
>TRBV7-9|TRBJ2-5
CASRLSGETRYF
>TRBV12-3/TRBV12-4|TRBJ2-7
CASSFVWDNAYEQYF
>TRBV13|TRBJ2-7
CASSPRDRADYEQYF
>TRBV27|TRBJ2-5
CASSPSGVGETQYF
>TRBV20-1|TRBJ2-7
CSARELAVNYEQYF
>TRBV4-3|TRBJ2-4
CASSQDSRGGHGKYF
>TRBV7-9|TRBJ2-5
CASSYNRGDRETQYF
>TRBV9|TRBJ1-1
CASSADGSNTEAFF
>TRBV27|TRBJ2-3
CASSIILPVGTDTQYF
>TRBV11-2|TRBJ1-3
CASTPGDSRLSGNTIYF
>TRBV10-3|TRBJ1-1
CAISELEIENTEAFF
>TRBV7-9|TRBJ2-5
CASSTQMGPQETQCF
>TRBV4-3|TRBJ1-3
CASSQDGTSSGNTIYF
>TRBV3-1|TRBJ2-1
CASSLRDYQLFF
>TRBV28|TRBJ1-6
CASSTRDAGYNSHLHF
>TRBV7-6|TRBJ2-3
CASRSGQGADTQYF
>TRBV19|TRBJ2-7
CASSTFGGQGYEQYF
>TRBV29-1|TRBJ2-5
CSVEKDRVYSETQYF
>TRBV4-2|TRBJ2-2
CASSQERTSLDTGELFF
>TRBV11-1|TRBJ2-7
CASTEGGLEQYF
>TRBV2|TRBJ1-6
CASSNRDENSPLHF
>TRBV28|TRBJ1-6
CASSWDSASQNSPLHF
>TRBV10-2|TRBJ1-1
CASSEVGGVEAFF
>TRBV6-6|TRBJ2-2
CASSYSEAVGELSF
>TRBV12-3/TRBV12-4|TRBJ2-1
CASSLGTRSNEQFF
>TRBV7-9|TRBJ2-7
CASSPPGLAGGDYGQYF
>TRBV6-5|TRBJ2-1
CASSYSGPSGLQSSYNEQFF
>TRBV14|TRBJ2-5
CASSRSLAELETQYF
>TRBV7-9|TRBJ2-2
CASSFSGRNTGELFF
>TRBV5-1|TRBJ2-3
CASSLARGLAGLDTQYF
>TRBV4-1|TRBJ1-1
CASSHGGTSNGAFF
>TRBV29-1|TRBJ1-1
CSVEGTRGARTEAFF
>TRBV7-3|TRBJ2-3
CASSSLVSDTQYF
>TRBV4-3|TRBJ2-5
CASSQSRRETQYF
>TRBV19|TRBJ2-1
CASSIPMGALGNEQFF
>TRBV6-2/TRBV6-3|TRBJ2-7
CASRQGRRLYEQYF
>TRBV30|TRBJ2-1
CAWSVLTGGYNEQFF
>TRBV6-2/TRBV6-3|TRBJ2-4
CASSSGGMGIQYF